These 13 T cell receptor beta chains originate from one sample sequenced in a study of blood T cell repertoires in COVID-19. The protocol was immunoSEQ multiplex PCR, while the TCRdb copy is restricted to in-frame clones and leaves out a portion. Seen here are hundreds of thousands of clones, more than 80% observed once, and the top ten hold 0.95% to 1.2%. Sequencing was done on a sample of PBMCs or T cells enriched from blood (not recorded which). The receptors here all came from a man younger than 40 who had recovered from COVID-19.

This clone was detected ten times or more. The chain has TRBV5-4 and TRBJ1-1; no definite D call. The CDR3 has 13 residues. CDR1 is SGHNT, CDR2 YYREEE, per germline (reference sequence). V was shortened by 4 bases and J by 0 bases, with 7 bases between the two germline ends. The CDR3, as DNA: TGTGCCAGCAGCCCTGAGTTGAACACTGAAGCTTTCTTT. It is translated as CASSPELNTEAFF.

The rearrangement links TRBV28 to TRBJ1-5; weak D call: TRBD1 (5 bases). The V gene's germline CDR1 is MDHEN and CDR2 SYDVKM. The CDR3 extends over 14 amino acids. V was clipped by 7 bases and J by 4 bases, with 14 bases between them. CDR3 nucleotides: TGTGCCAGCAACCCCATCGGGGGGAATCAGCCCCAGCATTTT. It codes for CASNPIGGNQPQHF.

The chain has TRBV7-8 and TRBJ1-3; 7 nucleotides line up with TRBD1. The germline gives CDR1 SGHVS, CDR2 FQNEAQ. The CDR3 length is 17 residues. Trimming at V came to 4 bases and at J to 0 bases, leaving 9 bases not matched to a gene. CDR3 residues: CASSYKIQGNSGNTIYF. In DNA form, the CDR3 reads TGTGCCAGCAGCTATAAAATACAGGGGAACTCTGGAAACACCATATATTTT. The whole variable domain, filled in from reference TRBV7-8 and TRBJ1-3, reads GAGVSQSPRYKVAKRGQDVALRCDPISGHVSLFWYQQALGQGPEFLTYFQNEAQLDKSGLPSDRFFAERPEGSVSTLKIQRTQQEDSAVYLCASSYKIQGNSGNTIYFGEGSWLTVV.

The chain carries TRBV18 and TRBJ2-1; 11 bases align to TRBD2. The CDR3 consists of 15 residues. Germline CDR1 and CDR2: KGHSH and LQKENI. Trimming took 4 bases from V and 4 from J; bases not matched to a gene: 3. CDR3: CASSQGLAVYNEQFF. In DNA form, the CDR3 reads TGTGCCAGCTCACAGGGACTAGCGGTATACAATGAGCAGTTCTTC.

The J gene is TRBJ2-1, the V gene TRBV30; D is possibly TRBD1 (6 bases). The CDR3 is made up of 15 amino acids. V was clipped by 4 bases and J by 3 bases, with 16 bases between them. Germline V lookup: CDR1 GTSNPN, CDR2 SVGIG (reference sequence). The chain's CDR3 is CAWIASGAGYNEQFF. The DNA of the CDR3 is TGTGCCTGGATAGCGTCAGGGGCGGGCTACAATGAGCAGTTCTTC.

The rearrangement links TRBV3-1 (or the pseudogene TRBV3-2) to TRBJ1-2; no definite D call. The V end was cut by 1 base, the J end by 0 bases, with 12 bases between. The CDR3 totals 16 residues. Germline values: CDR1 LGHDT, CDR2 YNNKEL (reference sequence). The CDR3 region has the DNA TGTGCCAGCAGCCAAGGGAGGACGGATACTAACTATGGCTACACCTTC. Translating gives CASSQGRTDTNYGYTF.

This clone appeared once. The chain couples TRBV7-9 to TRBJ1-5, with 7 nucleotides matching TRBD1. CDR1 is SEHNR, CDR2 FQNEAQ, per germline (reference sequence). The CDR3 covers 14 residues. V shed 5 bases, J shed 7 bases, and the junction held 8 bases outside the gene matches. CDR3 in amino acids: CASSLDRVDQPQHF. The CDR3 DNA follows: TGTGCCAGCAGCCTCGACAGGGTTGACCAGCCCCAGCATTTT.

The chain is built from TRBV4-1 and TRBJ1-1; unclear D gene. CDR1 MGHRA and CDR2 YSYEKL come from the germline V gene. The germline V and J ends were trimmed by 4 bases and 11 bases, with 17 bases remaining between them. The CDR3 length is 13 residues. The DNA for the CDR3 is TGCGCCAGCAGCCTAGTGGGAAGGGAGAGCGCTTTCTTT. This gives the protein CASSLVGRESAFF.

The chain recombines TRBV3-1 (or the pseudogene TRBV3-2) with TRBJ2-1; the D gene is possibly TRBD2 (5 bases). Germline CDR1 is LGHDT and CDR2 is YNNKEL (reference sequence). The CDR3 is 15 amino acids. Trimming removed 1 base from V and 4 bases from J, with 11 bases in between. CDR3 DNA: TGTGCCAGCAGCCAAGGTGGGAGTAAGTACAATGAGCAGTTCTTC. This sequence encodes CASSQGGSKYNEQFF.

V and J are TRBV7-2 and TRBJ2-7; D unresolved. This CDR3 is built from 14 residues. The V end lost 5 bases, the J end lost 0 bases, and 11 bases lay between the germline ends. Looked up from germline, CDR1 is SGHTA and CDR2 is FQGNSA. Here the CDR3 DNA reads TGTGCCAGCAGCCCTGGTTGGGCCTCCTACGAGCAGTACTTC. Translated: CASSPGWASYEQYF.

This clone appeared once. The chain carries TRBV6-5 and TRBJ2-1; TRBD2 might be the D (6 bases). V lost 6 bases to trimming and J lost 7 bases, with 13 bases between them. CDR3 length equals 13 residues. Germline V gene lookup returns CDR1 MNHEY and CDR2 SVGAGI. CDR3 residues: CASSSGTFNEQFF. CDR3 sequence (DNA): TGTGCCAGCAGCTCTGGGACTTTTAATGAGCAGTTCTTC.

V and J are TRBV4-1 and TRBJ1-3; D is unclear. CDR3 length: 16 amino acids. Trimming took 5 bases from V and 0 from J, leaving 14 bases between them. CDR1 and CDR2 (germline): MGHRA, YSYEKL. The CDR3 DNA is TGCGCCAGCAGCTCCACTGCGGGTTTCTCTGGAAACACCATATATTTT. It encodes CASSSTAGFSGNTIYF.

The rearrangement uses TRBV14 and TRBJ1-1; no firm D call. Trimming took off 0 bases at V and 3 bases at J, with 5 bases between the two ends. The CDR3 runs 13 residues. Per the germline V gene, CDR1 is SGHDN and CDR2 is FVKESK. CDR3 bases: TGTGCCAGCAGCCAAGACCAGTACACTGAAGCTTTCTTT. Its protein is CASSQDQYTEAFF.